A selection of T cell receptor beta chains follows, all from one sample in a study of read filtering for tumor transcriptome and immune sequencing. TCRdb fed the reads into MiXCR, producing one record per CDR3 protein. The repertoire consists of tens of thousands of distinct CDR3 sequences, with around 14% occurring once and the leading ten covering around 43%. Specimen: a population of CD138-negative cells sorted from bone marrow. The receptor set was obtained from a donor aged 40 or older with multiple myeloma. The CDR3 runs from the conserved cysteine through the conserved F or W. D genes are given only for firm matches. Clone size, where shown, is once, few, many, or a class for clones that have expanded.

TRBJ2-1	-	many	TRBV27	CASNGGHYNEQFF	TGTGCCAGCAACGGCGGACACTACAATGAGCAGTTCTTC
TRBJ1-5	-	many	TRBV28	CASGGLTQHF	TGTGCCAGTGGGGGGTTGACCCAGCATTTT
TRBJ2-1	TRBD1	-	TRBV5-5	CASSLDQGAYKDQFF	TGTGCCAGCAGCTTGGACCAGGGGGCCTACAAGGACCAGTTCTTC
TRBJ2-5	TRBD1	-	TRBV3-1	CASSRGRGETQYF	TGTGCCAGCAGCCGGGGCAGGGGGGAGACCCAGTACTTC
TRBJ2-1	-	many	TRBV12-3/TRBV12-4	CASSLPGQQFF	TGTGCCAGCAGTCTACCGGGACAGCAGTTCTTC
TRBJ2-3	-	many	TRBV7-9	CASSYPPPDTQYF	TGTGCCAGCAGCTACCCACCCCCGGATACGCAGTATTTT
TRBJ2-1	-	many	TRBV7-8	CASSLDSRLVFYNEQFF	TGTGCCAGCAGCTTAGATTCGAGACTAGTCTTCTACAATGAGCAGTTCTTC
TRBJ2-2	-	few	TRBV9	CASSVGLIDTGELFF	TGTGCCAGTAGCGTAGGTTTGATCGACACCGGGGAGCTGTTTTTT
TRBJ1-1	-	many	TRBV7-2	CASSLEKVTF	TGTGCCAGCAGCTTAGAGAAAGTTACCTTT
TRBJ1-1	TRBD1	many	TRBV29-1	CSVEAGGEEAFF	TGCAGCGTTGAAGCAGGGGGCGAAGAAGCTTTCTTT